This T cell receptor (beta chain) was sequenced in a study of cytomegalovirus exposure and HLA in healthy donors. This CDR3 comprises 16 residues. The germline CDR1 and CDR2 sequences are SEHNR and FQNEAQ (reference sequence). Both 60 Vbeta primers and 13 Jbeta primers went into the PCR. Sequencing used immunoSEQ multiplex PCR; TCRdb keeps in-frame clones, though not all of them. Of 160,000 or so clones listed, roughly 80% are singletons. A word on this clone: Its antigen is as yet unknown. A junction boundary mismatches the germline segment, possibly from a read error.

Study-wide results and caveats: It was in a later analysis that TCR association rates were seen to vary by HLA locus, highest for DRB1 and lowest for HLA-C. On later analysis, the bulk of CMV-associated TCR beta chains appeared to be HLA-restricted.

This clonotype was obtained from a man in his fifties in good health and CMV-seropositive. The sequenced material came from PBMCs. The genes are TRBV7-9 and TRBJ1-1, with D perhaps matching TRBD1 (5 bases). The CDR3 reads CSSSLRRQTMNTEAFF. In DNA, the CDR3 is TGTTCCAGCAGCTTAAGGAGACAGACCATGAACACTGAAGCTTTCTTT.